The entry that follows covers one T cell receptor beta chain sequence. Its antigen is unidentified. This sample was included in a study of T cells after yellow fever vaccination. Study conclusions and caveats: FACS-sorted repertoires could harbor abundant contaminating bulk-population clonotypes. Post-booster samples contained most primary-vaccination clones (approximately 95% CD4, roughly 88% CD8). A small share of clonotypes appeared in both CD4 and CD8 compartments.

Germline V gene data show CDR1 as SGHTA and CDR2 as FQGNSA. The CDR3 totals 16 residues. V shed 7 bases and J 5 bases; nucleotides not matched to a gene: 7. The study made its TCR cDNA through 5'RACE template switching. That step introduced a universal primer site along with UMIs. TCRdb reprocessed the 5' RACE reads with MiXCR, giving one entry per CDR3 protein. The sample has 500,000 to 700,000 distinct CDR3 sequences; 15% to 20% are singletons. Sequencing was performed on PBMCs, taken 15 days after the yellow fever booster vaccination. The V call is TRBV7-2, the J call TRBJ2-3; TRBD2 matches at 15 bases. The receptor was isolated from a man between 25 and 39 years old who received the YFV17D yellow fever vaccine. The CDR3 region is CASTMGLAGGRDTQYF. Here the CDR3 DNA reads TGTGCCAGCACCATGGGACTAGCGGGAGGTCGAGATACGCAGTATTTT. The whole variable domain, remainder taken from reference TRBV7-2 and TRBJ2-3, is GAGVSQSPSNKVTEKGKDVELRCDPISGHTALYWYRQSLGQGLEFLIYFQGNSAPDKSGLPSDRFSAERTGGSVSTLTIQRTQQEDSAVYLCASTMGLAGGRDTQYFGPGTRLTVL.